A selection of T cell receptor beta chains follows, all from one sample in a study of T cells in Graves' hyperthyroidism and ophthalmopathy. TCRdb independently ran MiXCR on the multiplex PCR reads; one entry per CDR3 protein. The sample holds almost 600,000 distinct CDR3 sequences, 11% to 15% seen once. Sequenced: blood. These receptors all stem from a woman younger than 45 with Graves' hyperthyroidism that later progressed to Graves' ophthalmopathy. CDR3s include the opening cysteine and the closing phenylalanine or tryptophan. A D gene is named only where the DNA matches it firmly. The size of a clone is reported for some rows only, either as once, few or many, or as a class for expanded clones.

CASSSLHEAFF,TGTGCCAGCAGTTCGCTACATGAAGCTTTCTTT,.,TRBV28,many,TRBJ1-1
CASSWSSGANVLTF,TGCGCCAGCAGCTGGAGCTCTGGGGCCAACGTCCTGACTTTC,.,TRBV4-1,many,TRBJ2-6
CASSEAPFTSGRDTDTQYF,TGTGCCAGCAGCGAGGCCCCTTTCACTAGCGGGAGGGATACAGATACGCAGTATTTT,TRBD2,TRBV9,many,TRBJ2-3
CASRNTGGGPEQYF,TGTGCCAGCAGGAACACAGGGGGTGGGCCCGAGCAGTACTTC,TRBD1,TRBV6-1,.,TRBJ2-7
CASSEVRGNYGYTF,TGTGCCAGCAGTGAAGTTCGGGGGAACTATGGCTACACCTTC,.,TRBV6-1,many,TRBJ1-2
CASPPQTANTEAFF,TGTGCCAGCCCACCGCAAACTGCTAACACTGAAGCTTTCTTT,.,TRBV18,few,TRBJ1-1
CASSLEISVTDTQYF,TGTGCCAGCAGCTTAGAAATTAGCGTCACAGATACGCAGTATTTT,.,TRBV6-1,many,TRBJ2-3
CASSLAAPGGYGYTF,TGTGCCAGCAGCTTAGCGGCTCCAGGGGGCTATGGCTACACCTTC,TRBD1,TRBV7-2,many,TRBJ1-2
CASRRGGSGNTIYF,TGTGCCAGCAGGCGAGGGGGAAGTGGAAACACCATATATTTT,.,TRBV11-3,many,TRBJ1-3
CASAPDRSLTGANVLTF,TGTGCTAGTGCTCCGGACAGGTCATTGACTGGGGCCAACGTCCTGACTTTC,TRBD1,TRBV12-5,many,TRBJ2-6
CASSRPGLNTEAFF,TGTGCCAGTAGTAGACCAGGGCTGAACACTGAAGCTTTCTTT,.,TRBV19,.,TRBJ1-1
CASSLTSAYNEQFF,TGTGCCAGCAGTTTGACCAGCGCATACAATGAGCAGTTCTTC,.,TRBV28,many,TRBJ2-1
CASSIDAAGGPSSYEQYF,TGTGCCAGTAGTATAGATGCAGCGGGAGGCCCAAGCTCCTACGAGCAGTACTTC,TRBD2,TRBV19,many,TRBJ2-7
CASSLRTGTGTEAFF,TGTGCCAGCAGCTTACGTACAGGGACCGGCACTGAAGCTTTCTTT,.,TRBV7-3,.,TRBJ1-1
CASGQKETQYF,TGTGCCAGCGGGCAGAAAGAGACCCAGTACTTC,.,TRBV2,many,TRBJ2-5